This TCR beta chain was identified in a study of T cells in Graves' hyperthyroidism and ophthalmopathy. Looking at the study overall: Peripheral blood collection took place at initial diagnosis, before any treatment. Study-wide results and limits: Most expanded thyroid clonotypes above 0.001 recurred in blood.

This clonotype has at least ten counts. What it recognizes is unknown. Fresh peripheral blood, 7.5 to 10 ml, was the source of the PBMCs. There are 16 residues in the CDR3. Trimming cost V 6 bases and J 0 bases; bases outside gene matches: 10. RNA transcripts served as the template for amplifying TCR beta CDR3 regions. Carried out on the TCR CDR3, a first-round RT-PCR used the HTBI primer set. TCRdb reanalysed the multiplex PCR reads using MiXCR and keeps one entry per CDR3 protein. This sample has 450,000 to 650,000 distinct CDR3 sequences; 13% to 15% occur once, and the top ten carry roughly 7.1%. The TCR sequence derives from a woman aged 18-29 years with Graves' ophthalmopathy. The sample was blood. The chain employs TRBV12-3 or TRBV12-4 and TRBJ1-1; 7 nucleotides line up with TRBD1. This CDR3 is CASSQDRAGMNTEAFF. Here the CDR3 DNA reads TGTGCCAGCAGCCAAGACAGGGCGGGCATGAACACTGAAGCTTTCTTT.